Following are 15 T cell receptor beta chains from one sample sequenced in a study of cytomegalovirus exposure and HLA in healthy donors (dated by TCRdb to 2016 to 2017). The library was generated by the immunoSEQ multiplex PCR assay. The multiplex PCR relied on a mix of 60 forward primers for TCR Vbeta segments and 13 reverse primers for TCR Jbeta segments. Here the immuneACCESS table is served through TCRdb, limited to in-frame sequences with V and J called. Missing clones are a known gap in these copies; in checked studies unresolved V genes cover under half, and the rest lacks a known reason. The sample table contains approximately 160,000 clones; only one count was recorded for approximately 80% of them. The ten largest clones take up 1.5% to 2% of the sample. What was sequenced was PBMCs. The receptors were gathered from a woman aged 25 to 39 in good health and CMV-seronegative.

CDR3 coding DNA: TGTGCCAGCAGTATAGGACAGGGGCGCAATCAGCCCCAGCATTTT. Translated: CASSIGQGRNQPQHF. This chain connects TRBV6-1 to TRBJ1-5; 9 bases are shared with TRBD1. Germline assignment: CDR1 MNHNS and CDR2 SASEGT. The CDR3 totals 15 residues. The V segment lost 5 bases and the J segment 2 bases; nucleotides outside the gene matches: 4.

As to this clone: At one end, the junction sequence differs from germline, possibly due to a read error. The CDR3 DNA reads as TGTGCCAGCAGCCCTGGACAGGACTATGGCTACCCCTTC. Protein product: CASSPGQDYGYPF. The chain combines TRBV14 with TRBJ1-2; 7 positions agree with TRBD1. Germline CDR1 and CDR2: SGHDN and FVKESK. The CDR3 is 13 residues long.

This chain joins TRBV7-9 and TRBJ2-7; the D gene is possibly TRBD2 (6 bases). This CDR3 is 13 amino acids long. Germline values: CDR1 SEHNR, CDR2 FQNEAQ (reference sequence). The CDR3 DNA follows: TGTTCCGGAAGGTTGGGTTCCGGGGGTGAGCAGTACTTC. This encodes CSGRLGSGGEQYF.

This clone has only a few counts. V and J are TRBV4-3 and TRBJ2-3; 8 bases match TRBD2. The CDR3 extends over 15 amino acids. With V trimmed by 1 base and J by 6 bases, 6 bases remained unmatched. CDR1 and CDR2 (germline): LGHNA, YSLEER. This CDR3 is CASSQVAGGEDTQYF. Written as DNA, the CDR3 is TGCGCCAGCAGCCAAGTCGCGGGAGGCGAGGATACGCAGTATTTT.

The V and J genes are TRBV4-2 and TRBJ2-1, with D tentatively TRBD2 (5 bases). The germline V gene has CDR1 LGHNA and CDR2 YNFKEQ. This CDR3 is built from 13 residues. Trimming cost V 0 bases and J 14 bases, with 14 bases left between them. The CDR3, as DNA: TGTGCCAGCAGCCAAGACTTCCGGGGTCGGGAGTTCTTC. Translating it yields CASSQDFRGREFF.

The gene calls are TRBV30 and TRBJ2-1, with 8 bases fitting TRBD2. The CDR3 runs 14 residues. Germline lookup yields CDR1 GTSNPN and CDR2 SVGIG (reference sequence). Trimming removed 8 bases from V and 4 bases from J; junction bases left unmatched: 10. The CDR3 sequence: CAGTGLAVYNEQFF. DNA for the CDR3: TGTGCCGGGACCGGACTAGCTGTGTACAATGAGCAGTTCTTC.

The V call is TRBV6-5, the J call TRBJ1-2; TRBD1 matches at 7 bases. The V gene end was trimmed by 2 bases and the J gene end by 5 bases; junction bases not matched to a gene: 8. Germline lookup yields CDR1 MNHEY and CDR2 SVGAGI. The CDR3 is made up of 15 amino acids. CDR3 nucleotides: TGTGCCAGCAGTTACCAGGCGACAGGGCATTATGGCTACACCTTC. Protein product: CASSYQATGHYGYTF.

The V gene is TRBV4-2, the J gene TRBJ2-7, with 9 nucleotides matching TRBD2. The germline gives CDR1 LGHNA, CDR2 YNFKEQ. The length of the CDR3 is 17 residues. Germline trimming cut 0 bases from V and 4 bases from J; bases unmatched to any gene: 10. The CDR3 nucleotides are TGTGCCAGCAGCCAAGAATCCGGGACTAGCTGGGGTTACGAGCAGTACTTC. Translating gives CASSQESGTSWGYEQYF.

This chain joins TRBV6-5 and TRBJ1-6; D not resolved. Trimming stripped 0 bases from V and 5 bases from J, with 8 bases between. CDR3 length: 15 residues. CDR1 is MNHEY, CDR2 SVGAGI, per germline. The CDR3 spells CASSYSRGNNSPLHF. Here the CDR3 DNA reads TGTGCCAGCAGTTACTCGCGGGGAAATAATTCACCCCTCCACTTT.

The chain employs TRBV5-6 and TRBJ1-1; a weak D match, TRBD1 (5 bases). Trimming stripped 5 bases from V and 0 bases from J, with 17 bases between. The germline V gene has CDR1 SGHDT and CDR2 YYEEEE. The length of the CDR3 is 16 residues. The CDR3 protein is CASSLTGVAVNTEAFF. The CDR3, as DNA: TGTGCCAGCAGTCTGACGGGGGTTGCCGTGAACACTGAAGCTTTCTTT.

V is TRBV30 and J is TRBJ1-2; no definite D call. V lost 2 bases to trimming and J lost 5 bases, with 15 bases between them. Germline assignment: CDR1 GTSNPN and CDR2 SVGIG (reference sequence). The CDR3 runs 14 residues. In DNA form, the CDR3 reads TGTGCCTGGAGTCAAGGAGGGCAGTTGTATGGCTACACCTTC. It encodes CAWSQGGQLYGYTF. The whole variable domain, remainder taken from reference TRBV30 and TRBJ1-2, is SQTIHQWPATLVQPVGSPLSLECTVEGTSNPNLYWYRQAAGRGLQLLFYSVGIGQISSEVPQNLSASRPQDRQFILSSKKLLLSDSGFYLCAWSQGGQLYGYTFGSGTRLTVV.

The chain recombines TRBV15 with TRBJ2-5; D possibly corresponds to TRBD2 (6 bases). Germline lookup yields CDR1 LNHNV and CDR2 YYDKDF (reference sequence). The CDR3 runs to 14 residues. Trimming cost V 3 bases and J 5 bases, with 13 bases left between them. DNA of the CDR3: TGTGCCACCAGCAGCTGGGGGGTAGGTGAGACCCAGTACTTC. Amino acid sequence: CATSSWGVGETQYF. Filled out from reference TRBV15 and TRBJ2-5, the complete variable domain reads DAMVIQNPRYQVTQFGKPVTLSCSQTLNHNVMYWYQQKSSQAPKLLFHYYDKDFNNEADTPDNFQSRRPNTSFCFLDIRSPGLGDTAMYLCATSSWGVGETQYFGPGTRLLVL.

The V gene is TRBV11-2, the J gene TRBJ2-1, with 10 bases identical to TRBD1. V lost 1 base, J lost 7 bases, and 4 bases stayed unmatched. The CDR3 is made up of 15 amino acids. Germline CDR1 SGHAT, CDR2 FQNNGV. The CDR3 DNA sequence: TGTGCCAGCAGCTTAGGGGGACAGGGGATGAATGAGCAGTTCTTC. Its protein product is CASSLGGQGMNEQFF.

In this sample, this clone turned up a few times. The rearrangement links TRBV4-2 to TRBJ1-2; D ambiguous. This CDR3 contains 16 residues. V was trimmed by 0 bases and J by 2 bases, leaving 13 bases between them. Germline V gene data show CDR1 as LGHNA and CDR2 as YNFKEQ. The CDR3 sequence is CASSQEEQSSNYGYTF. The CDR3 DNA is TGTGCCAGCAGCCAAGAGGAACAGTCCTCAAACTATGGCTACACCTTC.

CDR3 amino acids: CATSNPPDYGYTF. The CDR3 coding sequence is TGTGCCACCAGTAACCCCCCGGACTATGGCTACACCTTC. This chain links TRBV15 with TRBJ1-2; D is uncertain. CDR3 length: 13 amino acids. The germline gives CDR1 LNHNV, CDR2 YYDKDF (reference sequence). The V gene lost 6 bases and the J gene lost 3 bases, with 11 bases spanning the gap.